What follows are 6 T cell receptor beta chains derived from one specimen sequenced in a study of T cell changes during pregnancy in multiple sclerosis. Profiling relied on immunoSEQ multiplex PCR, and the TCRdb table lists in-frame clones only, not all of them. The sample records some 110,000 clones, around 90% being singletons. The input for sequencing was peripheral blood, taken after pregnancy. All receptors come from a female donor with multiple sclerosis, enrolled in a pregnancy study.

This clone appeared once. The rearrangement joins TRBV28 to TRBJ1-5; possibly TRBD1 for D (6 bases). Germline CDR1 MDHEN, CDR2 SYDVKM. V was clipped by 1 base and J by 4 bases, with 14 bases between them. This CDR3 is 16 amino acids long. This CDR3 is CASSLYVGAGNQPQHF. The CDR3 nucleotides read TGTGCCAGCAGTTTATATGTGGGGGCTGGAAATCAGCCCCAGCATTTT.

The chain couples TRBV28 to TRBJ1-2; 7 bases align to TRBD1. Trimming cost V 4 bases and J 11 bases; bases outside gene matches: 16. The germline gives CDR1 MDHEN, CDR2 SYDVKM. CDR3 length: 15 residues. The CDR3 nucleotides read TGTGCCAGCAGTTCGTTTGGACAGGTGGAGACTAAGTACACCTTC. Translating it yields CASSSFGQVETKYTF.

V gene TRBV4-1 combines with J gene TRBJ2-5; 8 bases are shared with TRBD2. Trimming at V came to 0 bases and at J to 5 bases, leaving 8 bases not matched to a gene. This CDR3 has 16 amino acids. Germline CDR1 MGHRA, CDR2 YSYEKL. The CDR3 here is CASSQDPGGGGETQYF. CDR3 nucleotide sequence: TGCGCCAGCAGCCAAGATCCGGGGGGGGGAGGGGAGACCCAGTACTTC.

V and J are TRBV4-2 and TRBJ2-2; 9 bases agree with TRBD1. The CDR3 has 17 amino acids. Germline-derived CDR1 and CDR2 are LGHNA and YNFKEQ. The ends lost 2 bases at V and 4 bases at J; junction bases unmatched: 8. The CDR3 DNA is TGTGCCAGCAGCCAAAGGATAGGGACAGGGACCACCGGGGAGCTGTTTTTT. This codes for CASSQRIGTGTTGELFF.

The count of this clone is one. The chain links TRBV7-8 to TRBJ1-3; 7 nucleotides line up with TRBD1. The V and J ends lost 2 bases and 0 bases, in that order; junction bases with no gene match: 7. CDR3 length equals 17 residues. Germline V lookup: CDR1 SGHVS, CDR2 FQNEAQ. CDR3 sequence (DNA): TGTGCCAGCAGCTTATGGACAGGTGCGAGCTCTGGAAACACCATATATTTT. Its translation: CASSLWTGASSGNTIYF.

The rearrangement uses TRBV28 and TRBJ1-4, with 8 bases lining up with TRBD1. The V segment lost 6 bases and the J segment 8 bases; nucleotides outside the gene matches: 5. Germline V gives CDR1 MDHEN, CDR2 SYDVKM. This CDR3 region has 13 residues. CDR3 bases: TGTGCCAGCAGCAGACAGGGGTACGAAAAACTGTTTTTT. Protein product: CASSRQGYEKLFF.